The 22 T cell receptor beta chains given below trace back to one sample, sequenced in a study of CD8 T cells in ankylosing spondylitis. TCRdb redid the calling of the 5' RACE reads with MiXCR, one entry per CDR3 protein. The sample records a few hundred thousand distinct CDR3 sequences, approximately 22% being singletons. The source material was blood, either unsorted or a sorted T cell fraction (not recorded which). These TCRs come from a male donor with ankylosing spondylitis or in good health (not recorded which).

The CDR3 DNA sequence: TGTGCCAGCAGCTTAGAAAGACGACTGAACACCGGGGAGCTGTTTTTT. This gives the protein CASSLERRLNTGELFF. The rearrangement uses TRBV13 and TRBJ2-2; D gene ambiguous. Trimming pared 1 base from V and 1 base from J, leaving 10 bases between. Germline lookup yields CDR1 PRHDT and CDR2 FYEKMQ (reference sequence). This CDR3 has 16 residues. Filled out from reference TRBV13 and TRBJ2-2, the complete variable domain reads AAGVIQSPRHLIKEKRETATLKCYPIPRHDTVYWYQQGPGQDPQFLISFYEKMQSDKGSIPDRFSAQQFSDYHSELNMSSLELGDSALYFCASSLERRLNTGELFFGEGSRLTVL.

This clonotype has only a few counts. The CDR3 protein is CSVEARRGVTEAFF. Written as DNA, the CDR3 is TGCAGCGTTGAAGCCCGGAGAGGGGTCACTGAAGCTTTCTTT. J is TRBJ1-1 and V is TRBV29-1; the D gene is possibly TRBD1 (5 bases). Germline loops: CDR1 SQVTM, CDR2 ANQGSEA. The V and J ends lost 1 base and 4 bases respectively, with 13 bases between them. CDR3 length: 14 residues.

The J gene is TRBJ2-3, the V gene TRBV7-2; a weak D match, TRBD2 (6 bases). Trimming took 6 bases from V and 2 from J, leaving 9 bases between them. Per germline, CDR1 SGHTA and CDR2 FQGNSA. This CDR3 spans 13 amino acids. The CDR3 nucleotides are TGTGCCAGCAGGGGACTTCACACAGATACGCAGTATTTT. Its protein product is CASRGLHTDTQYF.

The rearrangement uses TRBV6-5 and TRBJ2-1; 9 positions agree with TRBD1. Germline CDR1 and CDR2: MNHEY and SVGAGI. This CDR3 region has 15 residues. The ends lost 4 bases at V and 8 bases at J; junction bases unmatched: 9. The CDR3 protein is CASSSITGGPHEQFF. Here the CDR3 DNA reads TGTGCCAGCAGTTCAATCACAGGGGGCCCCCATGAGCAGTTCTTC.

The rearrangement joins TRBV11-1 to TRBJ2-5, with 15 positions matching TRBD2. Trimming took 4 bases from V and 5 from J; bases not matched to a gene: 11. The CDR3 has 18 residues. The germline CDR1 and CDR2 sequences are SGHAT and FQDESV (reference sequence). The CDR3: CASSSPWTSGGVLETQYF. The DNA of the CDR3 is TGTGCCAGCAGCTCACCCTGGACTAGCGGGGGGGTTCTGGAGACCCAGTACTTC.

This sequence joins TRBV20-1 and TRBJ1-6, with D unresolved. Germline-derived CDR1 and CDR2 are DFQATT and SNEGSKA (reference sequence). The CDR3 is 17 amino acids. Trimming stripped 0 bases from V and 2 bases from J, with 14 bases between. The CDR3 here is CSARDEKGTTYNSPLHF. The CDR3 DNA follows: TGCAGTGCTAGAGATGAAAAGGGCACCACCTATAATTCACCCCTCCACTTT.

The sample holds one count of this clonotype. V is TRBV7-9 and J is TRBJ2-2; D is unresolved. Germline V gene data show CDR1 as SEHNR and CDR2 as FQNEAQ (reference sequence). The CDR3 is 15 residues long. Trimming left V 6 bases short and J 3 bases short, with 14 bases between. CDR3 sequence reads: CASRQMDPDTGELFF. In nucleotides, the CDR3 is TGTGCCAGCAGACAAATGGACCCGGACACCGGGGAGCTGTTTTTT. Using reference TRBV7-9 and TRBJ2-2 for the parts outside the CDR3, the full variable domain is DTGVSQNPRHKITKRGQNVTFRCDPISEHNRLYWYRQTLGQGPEFLTYFQNEAQLEKSRLLSDRFSAERPKGSFSTLEIQRTEQGDSAMYLCASRQMDPDTGELFFGEGSRLTVL.

This clonotype has more than one count but fewer than ten. The rearrangement uses TRBV19 and TRBJ2-5; D remains ambiguous. Germline CDR1 LNHDA, CDR2 SQIVND (reference sequence). The V end was cut by 7 bases, the J end by 0 bases, with 18 bases between. The CDR3 spans 16 residues. CDR3 bases: TGTGCCAGTACTCCCGTCGGACGGAAGAACCAAGAGACCCAGTACTTC. This gives the protein CASTPVGRKNQETQYF.

This clonotype was counted only a few times. The genes are TRBV7-9 and TRBJ2-2, with 7 positions matching TRBD1. The CDR3 extends over 16 amino acids. Looked up from germline, CDR1 is SEHNR and CDR2 is FQNEAQ (reference sequence). V dropped 2 bases and J dropped 3; count of bases not matched to a gene: 6. CDR3 sequence reads: CASSLTGVLHTGELFF. Written as DNA, the CDR3 is TGTGCCAGCAGCTTAACAGGGGTCTTACACACCGGGGAGCTGTTTTTT.

There are a few counts of this clonotype. The DNA for the CDR3 is TGTGCCAGCAGCTTGAGCGGGACACTTTGGTACCAAGAGACCCAGTACTTC. Its protein product is CASSLSGTLWYQETQYF. V is TRBV7-9 and J is TRBJ2-5; D perhaps matches TRBD2 (7 bases). The germline gives CDR1 SEHNR, CDR2 FQNEAQ (reference sequence). V gave up 3 bases and J gave up 0 bases, with 17 bases separating them. The CDR3 is 17 residues long.

This clonotype was seen at least ten times. The gene calls are TRBV7-9 and TRBJ2-3; D not certain. Germline assignment: CDR1 SEHNR and CDR2 FQNEAQ (reference sequence). Trimming cost V 2 bases and J 4 bases, with 4 bases left between them. The CDR3 spans 12 residues. In DNA, the CDR3 is TGTGCCAGCAGCTTATTATCAGATACGCAGTATTTT. Protein: CASSLLSDTQYF.

As for this clonotype: One junction end does not reproduce the germline sequence, and a read error may be involved. J is TRBJ2-7 and V is TRBV7-7, with D possibly TRBD1 on 6 matching bases. The CDR3 consists of 15 residues. CDR1 and CDR2 (germline): SSHAT, FNYEAQ (reference sequence). CDR3 region: CASSPGPDRFYEQYF. The CDR3, as DNA: TGTGCTAGCAGCCCTGGGCCGGACAGATTCTACGAGCAGTACTTC.

The gene calls are TRBV5-4 and TRBJ2-1; D is tentatively TRBD1 or TRBD2 (6 bases each). The CDR3 has 16 amino acids. Trimming left V 1 base short and J 0 bases short, with 11 bases between. The V gene's germline CDR1 is SGHNT and CDR2 YYREEE (reference sequence). CDR3 bases: TGTGCCAGCAGCTTGTCCGAGGGGGGCTCCTACAATGAGCAGTTCTTC. This codes for CASSLSEGGSYNEQFF.

This chain uses TRBV4-1 with TRBJ2-7, with D tentatively TRBD2 (6 bases). The CDR3 covers 12 residues. Trimming removed 3 bases at V and 9 bases at J, with 12 bases between. Germline assignment: CDR1 MGHRA and CDR2 YSYEKL. CDR3 DNA: TGCGCCAGCAGCCAGGAGGGTGTGGGGCAGTACTTC. Amino acid sequence: CASSQEGVGQYF.

This clonotype was detected a few times. The rearrangement joins TRBV24-1 to TRBJ2-2; 9 bases fit TRBD1. V trimming: 2 bases; J trimming: 4 bases; junction bases outside the gene matches: 7. Germline V CDR1 and CDR2: KGHDR, SFDVKD. This CDR3 spans 17 amino acids. CDR3 loop: CATSDYGQGFGTGELFF. The CDR3 region has the DNA TGTGCCACCAGTGATTATGGACAGGGGTTCGGCACCGGGGAGCTGTTTTTT.

This clonotype was counted between two and nine times. V is TRBV3-1 and J is TRBJ2-7; D is possibly TRBD2 (6 bases). V was clipped by 1 base and J by 3 bases, with 10 bases between them. The V gene's germline CDR1 is LGHDT and CDR2 YNNKEL (reference sequence). The CDR3 consists of 14 residues. CDR3 protein: CASSQVGSGYEQYF. In DNA form, the CDR3 reads TGTGCCAGCAGCCAAGTGGGTAGCGGCTACGAGCAGTACTTC.

The chain is built from TRBV7-9 and TRBJ2-5; weak D call: TRBD1 (5 bases). Per the germline V gene, CDR1 is SEHNR and CDR2 is FQNEAQ (reference sequence). The CDR3 sequence is 15 residues long. Trimming left V 4 bases short and J 5 bases short, with 17 bases between. CDR3 region: CASSSPTVTRETQYF. The CDR3 nucleotides read TGTGCCAGCAGCTCGCCGACAGTTACCCGTGAGACCCAGTACTTC.

The table lists this clonotype with a few counts. This chain joins TRBV7-2 and TRBJ2-3; D gene ambiguous. CDR3 length: 18 amino acids. V shed 0 bases and J shed 0 bases, with 16 bases lying between them. Germline V gene lookup returns CDR1 SGHTA and CDR2 FQGNSA. CDR3 DNA sequence: TGTGCCAGCAGCTTAGCGGGTAGGAGCGTAGTGAGCACAGATACGCAGTATTTT. Its protein product is CASSLAGRSVVSTDTQYF.

The chain is built from TRBV24-1 and TRBJ2-2, with a possible D match to TRBD1 (6 bases). V gave up 10 bases and J gave up 5 bases, with 13 bases separating them. Germline V lookup: CDR1 KGHDR, CDR2 SFDVKD. The CDR3 sequence is 13 residues long. CDR3 in amino acids: CATTGSGTGELFF. CDR3 nucleotide sequence: TGTGCCACAACAGGGTCGGGGACCGGGGAGCTGTTTTTT.

The chain employs TRBV27 and TRBJ2-3; 8 positions match TRBD1. Germline assignment: CDR1 MNHEY and CDR2 SMNVEV (reference sequence). CDR3 length equals 13 residues. The V segment lost 4 bases and the J segment 6 bases; nucleotides outside the gene matches: 3. The CDR3 DNA is TGTGCCAGCAGTTACAGGGGGTCGGATACGCAGTATTTT. Protein product: CASSYRGSDTQYF.

Regarding this clonotype: Germline is not matched at one junction end, which may reflect a read error. The chain is built from TRBV12-3 or TRBV12-4 and TRBJ2-7, with 8 bases identical to TRBD1. This CDR3 comprises 14 residues. CDR3 DNA: TGTGGCAGCAGTTTCCGGGACAGGCCCTACGAGCAGTACTTC. Protein product: CGSSFRDRPYEQYF.

The genes are TRBV7-8 and TRBJ2-7; D is undetermined. This CDR3 is built from 13 residues. Germline CDR1 is SGHVS and CDR2 is FQNEAQ. Trimming pared 2 bases from V and 2 bases from J, leaving 7 bases between. The CDR3 coding sequence is TGTGCCAGCAGCTTAAGTTCCGCCTACGAGCAGTACTTC. It translates to CASSLSSAYEQYF. Full variable domain (missing parts from reference TRBV7-8 and TRBJ2-7): GAGVSQSPRYKVAKRGQDVALRCDPISGHVSLFWYQQALGQGPEFLTYFQNEAQLDKSGLPSDRFFAERPEGSVSTLKIQRTQQEDSAVYLCASSLSSAYEQYFGPGTRLTVT.